Here is one T cell receptor (beta chain) with its context. Its target is unknown. The source of the sample is a study of cytomegalovirus exposure and HLA in healthy donors. Notes on the study in general: Later on, analysis showed that most CMV-associated TCR beta chains appeared to be HLA-restricted.

In the PCR, 60 Vbeta and 13 Jbeta primers were used. Using immunoSEQ multiplex PCR, the repertoire was profiled, and TCRdb retains in-frame clones only, with some absent. This table holds approximately 150,000 clones, approximately 84% found once. This receptor was taken from a girl under 18 in good health and CMV-seropositive. Sequenced input: PBMCs.

CDR3 sequence reads: CASSRPSGRETQYF. Here the CDR3 DNA reads TGTGCCAGCAGCCGACCCTCGGGTCGAGAGACCCAGTACTTC. This rearrangement joins TRBV11-3 to TRBJ2-5; D not certain. V lost 5 bases and J lost 4, with 14 bases in between. CDR1 is SGHNT and CDR2 is YENEEA in the germline V gene. The CDR3 runs 14 residues.